These 6 T cell receptor beta chains share one sample of origin, sequenced in a study of Ad26.COV2.S vaccination and SARS-CoV-2 variants. Using immunoSEQ multiplex PCR, the repertoire was profiled, and TCRdb retains in-frame clones only, with some absent. The top ten hold about 10% of the sample, which has 200,000 to 250,000 clones, around nine tenths seen once. Sample treatment: roughly 18 received Ad26.COV2.S at low or high dose, single or two shots; a few received placebo; per-sample allocation not given. Samples analyzed were those drawn on day 63 after the first vaccine or placebo injection. Specimen: peripheral blood, collected in a trial of Ad26.COV2.S vaccine versus placebo. The receptors here all came from a person between 18 and 65 years old who received the Ad26.COV2.S COVID-19 vaccine or a placebo.

This chain links TRBV19 with TRBJ2-7; 8 positions agree with TRBD2. CDR1 and CDR2 from the germline V gene are LNHDA and SQIVND (reference sequence). There are 16 residues in the CDR3. V lost 4 bases to trimming and J lost 2 bases; unmatched junction nucleotides: 10. The CDR3 DNA is TGTGCCAGTAGTAACATGGTCGCGGGGGGCACCTACGAGCAGTACTTC. Translated, it gives CASSNMVAGGTYEQYF.

The chain has TRBV6-8 and TRBJ2-7; 10 bases line up with TRBD1. V shed 6 bases and J 2 bases; nucleotides not matched to a gene: 10. Germline CDR1 reads MNHGY; CDR2 reads SAAAGT. The length of the CDR3 is 16 residues. The CDR3 here is CASRPPGTGVPYEQYF. CDR3 nucleotide sequence: TGTGCCAGCAGACCTCCCGGGACAGGGGTTCCCTACGAGCAGTACTTC.

The V call is TRBV3-1 (or the pseudogene TRBV3-2), the J call TRBJ2-1, with 11 bases aligning to TRBD2. Losses at the gene ends were 5 bases for V and 6 bases for J; bases not matched to a gene: 6. CDR3 size: 15 residues. Germline V CDR1 and CDR2: LGHDT, YNNKEL (reference sequence). CDR3 bases: TGTGCCAGCAGCGCCCCTAGCGGGAGGTCCAATGAGCAGTTCTTC. It is translated as CASSAPSGRSNEQFF.

This clone came up once. V is TRBV7-9 and J is TRBJ2-7; D gene unclear. The CDR3 sequence is 12 residues long. In germline, CDR1 is SEHNR, CDR2 FQNEAQ (reference sequence). Trimming removed 5 bases at V and 4 bases at J, with 9 bases between. CDR3 region: CASSPDWYEQYF. The CDR3 DNA sequence: TGTGCCAGCAGCCCTGACTGGTACGAGCAGTACTTC.

The chain combines TRBV20-1 with TRBJ2-1; D gene uncertain. This CDR3 region has 14 residues. V was pared by 3 bases and J by 0 bases, with 9 bases between. Germline V gene sequence: CDR1 DFQATT, CDR2 SNEGSKA (reference sequence). CDR3 sequence: CSASGQDSYNEQFF. The CDR3, as DNA: TGCAGTGCTAGTGGGCAGGACTCCTACAATGAGCAGTTCTTC.

This chain joins TRBV7-9 and TRBJ2-3; perhaps TRBD2 as D (5 bases). CDR3 length equals 17 residues. The germline CDR1 and CDR2 sequences are SEHNR and FQNEAQ (reference sequence). Trimming stripped 5 bases from V and 4 bases from J, with 22 bases between. The CDR3 protein is CASSAFRGSIPPDTQYF. CDR3 sequence (DNA): TGTGCCAGCAGCGCTTTTCGAGGGTCAATTCCTCCAGATACGCAGTATTTT.